The clone carrying this TCR beta chain was detected ten times or more. Its matching antigen is unknown. The entry originates in a study of T cell repertoires in cytomegalovirus infection. Background on the study: Public TCR beta signatures provided an indication of both CMV infection and a matching HLA type. Whole-study findings and limits: Within the response measured ex vivo, HLA-C-restricted CMV-specific TCR beta clonotypes were dominant.

A single record per CDR3 protein comes from TCRdb applying MiXCR to the reads. The sample yields about 120,000 distinct CDR3 sequences, about 9.5% seen once. The CDR3 contains 18 residues. Germline CDR1 reads MNHNY; CDR2 reads SVGAGI (reference sequence). Trimming shortened V by 0 bases and J by 3 bases, and 20 bases separated the two germline ends. The V and J genes are TRBV6-6 and TRBJ2-5; no definite D call. This TCR derives from a human donor in good health (CMV status not recorded). Some clones in this sample may be carry-over from other donors' samples. Source material: PBMCs, sequenced either directly or after in vitro stimulation (not recorded which). The CDR3 DNA reads as TGTGCCAGCAGTTACTCGAGTTCGGTATATGAAGGGAAAGAGACCCAGTACTTC. Protein: CASSYSSSVYEGKETQYF.